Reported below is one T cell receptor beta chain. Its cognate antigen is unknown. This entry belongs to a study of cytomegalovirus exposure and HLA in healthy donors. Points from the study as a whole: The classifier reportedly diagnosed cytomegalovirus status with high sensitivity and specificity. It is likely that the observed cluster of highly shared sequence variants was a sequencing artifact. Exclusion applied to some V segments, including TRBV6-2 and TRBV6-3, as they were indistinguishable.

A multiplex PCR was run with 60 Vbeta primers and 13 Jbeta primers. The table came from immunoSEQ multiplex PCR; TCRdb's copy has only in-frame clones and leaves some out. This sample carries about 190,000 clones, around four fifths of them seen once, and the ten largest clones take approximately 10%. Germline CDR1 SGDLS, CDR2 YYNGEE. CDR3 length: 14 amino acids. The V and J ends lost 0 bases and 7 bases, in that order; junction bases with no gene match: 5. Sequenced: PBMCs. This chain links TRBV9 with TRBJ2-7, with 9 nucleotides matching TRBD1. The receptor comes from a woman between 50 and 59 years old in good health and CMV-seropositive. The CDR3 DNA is TGTGCCAGCAGCGTAGCTACAGGGGGCGGTGAGCAGTACTTC. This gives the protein CASSVATGGGEQYF.